This entry describes one T cell receptor (beta chain). The data are from a study of PD-L1 blockade in urothelial cancer. Study-level information: There were a median of approximately 140,000 T cells in blood samples.

Synthetic TCR analog templates were added to each PCR reaction. Measured with immunoSEQ multiplex PCR; TCRdb has only the in-frame clones, and not every one. The sample records some 56,000 clones, less than 90% being singletons. Germline assignment: CDR1 SGHNT and CDR2 YYREEE (reference sequence). CDR3 length: 16 residues. V was trimmed by 1 base and J by 0 bases, leaving 13 bases between them. Noted time point: pretreatment peripheral blood. Each individual provided 1 to 8 samples (taken pretreatment and on-treatment). J is TRBJ1-2 and V is TRBV5-4, with D unclear. This clonotype was sampled from a man aged 65 to 85 with urothelial cancer. The sample consisted of PBMCs, taken around atezolizumab (anti-PD-L1) treatment. CDR3 region: CASSLSRGLTNYGYTF. CDR3 DNA sequence: TGTGCCAGCAGCTTGTCTCGTGGGCTTACTAACTATGGCTACACCTTC.